Listed here are 7 T cell receptor beta chains from one sample, sequenced in a study of control samples from healthy donors and cancer patients. Profiled with immunoSEQ multiplex PCR; TCRdb holds only in-frame clones, not every one. The sample includes under 300,000 clones, over 75% seen only once; the top ten take about 14%. Sequenced input: PBMCs. These receptors all come from a woman in her sixties or seventies with lung cancer.

The rearrangement uses TRBV11-2 and TRBJ2-7; D not certain. The V and J ends lost 5 bases and 3 bases respectively, with 5 bases between them. CDR1 is SGHAT and CDR2 is FQNNGV in the germline V gene. This CDR3 has 11 residues. This CDR3 is CASSTHYEQYF. Written as DNA, the CDR3 is TGTGCCAGCAGCACCCACTACGAGCAGTACTTC.

This clone was observed a handful of times. The chain recombines TRBV7-9 with TRBJ2-5, with D perhaps being TRBD1 or TRBD2 (5 bases each). This CDR3 has 13 amino acids. Germline CDR1 SEHNR, CDR2 FQNEAQ (reference sequence). The V end lost 5 bases, the J end lost 5 bases, and 12 bases lay between the germline ends. The CDR3 loop is CASSPPRGETQYF. The CDR3 nucleotides read TGTGCCAGCAGCCCACCCCGGGGCGAGACCCAGTACTTC.

The gene calls are TRBV11-2 and TRBJ1-5; possible D gene TRBD1, 5 bases. The CDR3 loop spans 14 amino acids. V was clipped by 6 bases and J by 1 base, with 10 bases between them. The germline CDR1 and CDR2 sequences are SGHAT and FQNNGV. Written as DNA, the CDR3 is TGTGCCAGCAGGGGGGAGGTGAGCAATCAGCCCCAGCATTTT. Translating gives CASRGEVSNQPQHF. The full variable domain, completed using reference TRBV11-2 and TRBJ1-5, is EAGVAQSPRYKIIEKRQSVAFWCNPISGHATLYWYQQILGQGPKLLIQFQNNGVVDDSQLPKDRFSAERLKGVDSTLKIQPAKLEDSAVYLCASRGEVSNQPQHFGDGTRLSIL.

V gene TRBV25-1 combines with J gene TRBJ1-1, with D possibly being TRBD1 (6 bases). The germline V and J ends were trimmed by 3 bases and 7 bases, with 9 bases remaining between them. Per the germline V gene, CDR1 is MGHDK and CDR2 is SYGVNS. The CDR3 runs 12 residues. The CDR3 coding sequence is TGTGCCAGCAGTGAGGACAGATATGAAGCTTTCTTT. Protein: CASSEDRYEAFF.

J is TRBJ1-3 and V is TRBV7-2; D not resolved. Between the trimmed V and J ends, which lost 5 bases and 4 bases, there was a span of 9 bases. Germline CDR1 reads SGHTA; CDR2 reads FQGNSA. The length of the CDR3 is 13 residues. The CDR3 reads CASSILEGNTIYF. The CDR3 DNA reads TGTGCCAGCAGCATACTGGAGGGAAACACCATATATTTT.

The J gene is TRBJ2-1, the V gene TRBV3-1 (or the pseudogene TRBV3-2); 9 nucleotides align to TRBD2. Germline values: CDR1 LGHDT, CDR2 YNNKEL (reference sequence). The trim removed 0 bases at V and 10 bases at J, leaving 7 bases unmatched. This CDR3 spans 15 amino acids. The CDR3 loop reads CASSQDRIAGAEQFF. Written as DNA, the CDR3 is TGTGCCAGCAGCCAAGACCGGATAGCGGGGGCCGAGCAGTTCTTC.

This clone was counted a single time. DNA for the CDR3: TGTGCCAGCAGTGTGGCGGGATCGGCCTATGGCTACACCTTC. It codes for CASSVAGSAYGYTF. The V gene is TRBV2, the J gene TRBJ1-2, with D uncertain. The ends were cut back, 4 bases at V and 4 bases at J, with 13 bases in the middle. CDR1 is SNHLY and CDR2 is FYNNEI in the germline V gene. The CDR3 covers 14 residues. Together with reference TRBV2 and TRBJ1-2, the CDR3 gives the full variable domain: EPEVTQTPSHQVTQMGQEVILRCVPISNHLYFYWYRQILGQKVEFLVSFYNNEISEKSEIFDDQFSVERPDGSNFTLKIRSTKLEDSAMYFCASSVAGSAYGYTFGSGTRLTVV.